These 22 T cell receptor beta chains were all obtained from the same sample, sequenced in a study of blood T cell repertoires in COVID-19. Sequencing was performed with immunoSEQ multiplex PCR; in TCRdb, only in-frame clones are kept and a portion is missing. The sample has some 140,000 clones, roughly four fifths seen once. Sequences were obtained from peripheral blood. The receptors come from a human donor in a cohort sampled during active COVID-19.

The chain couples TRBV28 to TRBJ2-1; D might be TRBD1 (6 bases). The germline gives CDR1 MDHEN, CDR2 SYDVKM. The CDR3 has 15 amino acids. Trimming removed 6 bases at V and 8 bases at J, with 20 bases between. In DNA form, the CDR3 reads TGTGCCAGCAGCGCCAGGACAACAGGGATTCATGAGCAGTTCTTC. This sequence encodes CASSARTTGIHEQFF.

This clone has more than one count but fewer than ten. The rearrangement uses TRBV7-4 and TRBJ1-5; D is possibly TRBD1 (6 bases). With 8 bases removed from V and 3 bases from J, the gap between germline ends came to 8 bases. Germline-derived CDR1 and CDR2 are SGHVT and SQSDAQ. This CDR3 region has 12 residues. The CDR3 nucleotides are TGTGCCAGCGGACAGTTCAATCAGCCCCAGCATTTT. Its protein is CASGQFNQPQHF.

CDR3 in DNA: TGCGCCAGCAGTCCTCAAGCGGGGGACACAGATACGCAGTATTTT. Its translation: CASSPQAGDTDTQYF. The chain is built from TRBV10-1 and TRBJ2-3, with 8 bases identical to TRBD2. This CDR3 comprises 15 residues. CDR1 and CDR2 from the germline V gene are WNHNN and SYGVQD (reference sequence). V lost 5 bases, J lost 2 bases, and 6 bases stayed unmatched.

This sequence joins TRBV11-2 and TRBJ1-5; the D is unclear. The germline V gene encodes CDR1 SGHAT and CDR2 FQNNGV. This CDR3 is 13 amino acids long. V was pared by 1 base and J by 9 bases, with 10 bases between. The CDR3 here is CASSLGRGRPQHF. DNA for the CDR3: TGTGCCAGCAGCTTAGGACGCGGCCGGCCCCAGCATTTT.

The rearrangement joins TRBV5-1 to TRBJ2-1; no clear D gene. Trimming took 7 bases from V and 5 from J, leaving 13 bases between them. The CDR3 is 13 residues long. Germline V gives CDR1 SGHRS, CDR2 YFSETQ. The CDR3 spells CASGLGAHNEQFF. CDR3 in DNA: TGCGCCAGCGGCCTAGGAGCGCACAATGAGCAGTTCTTC.

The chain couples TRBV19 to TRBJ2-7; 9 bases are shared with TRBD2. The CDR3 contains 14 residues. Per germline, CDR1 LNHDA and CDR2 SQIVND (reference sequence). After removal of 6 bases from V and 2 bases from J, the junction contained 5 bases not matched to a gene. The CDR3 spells CASSTSGGPYEQYF. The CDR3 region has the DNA TGTGCCAGTAGCACGAGCGGGGGGCCCTACGAGCAGTACTTC.

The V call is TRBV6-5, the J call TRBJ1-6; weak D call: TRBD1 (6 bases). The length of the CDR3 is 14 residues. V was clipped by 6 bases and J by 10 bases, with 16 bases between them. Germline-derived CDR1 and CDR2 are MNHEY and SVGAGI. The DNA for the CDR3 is TGTGCCAGCAGCCTTCGACAGGCAGGATCACCCCTCCACTTT. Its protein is CASSLRQAGSPLHF.

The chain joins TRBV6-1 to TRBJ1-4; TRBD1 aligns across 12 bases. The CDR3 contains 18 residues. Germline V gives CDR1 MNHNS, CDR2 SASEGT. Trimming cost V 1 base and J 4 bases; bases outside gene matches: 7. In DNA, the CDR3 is TGTGCCAGCAGTGAAGAGGGGGACAGGGGGCGGATTAATGAAAAACTGTTTTTT. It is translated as CASSEEGDRGRINEKLFF.

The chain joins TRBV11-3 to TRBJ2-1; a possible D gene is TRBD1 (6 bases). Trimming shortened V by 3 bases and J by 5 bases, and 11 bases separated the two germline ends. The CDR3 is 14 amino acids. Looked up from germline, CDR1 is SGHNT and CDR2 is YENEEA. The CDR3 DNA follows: TGTGCCAGCAGCTTGGCACAGGGCCACAATGAGCAGTTCTTC. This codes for CASSLAQGHNEQFF.

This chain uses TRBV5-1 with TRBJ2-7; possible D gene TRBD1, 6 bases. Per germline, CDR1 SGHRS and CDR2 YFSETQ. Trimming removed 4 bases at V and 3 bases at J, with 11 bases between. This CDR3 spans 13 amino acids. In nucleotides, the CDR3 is TGCGCCAGCAGCAATACAGGGTACTACGAGCAGTACTTC. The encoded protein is CASSNTGYYEQYF.

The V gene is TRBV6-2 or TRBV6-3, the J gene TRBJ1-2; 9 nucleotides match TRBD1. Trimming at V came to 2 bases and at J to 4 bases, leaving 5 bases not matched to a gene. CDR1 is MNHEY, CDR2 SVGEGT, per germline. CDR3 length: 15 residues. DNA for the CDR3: TGTGCCAGCAGTTACGGGGGGACAGGGAGCTATGGCTACACCTTC. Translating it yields CASSYGGTGSYGYTF.

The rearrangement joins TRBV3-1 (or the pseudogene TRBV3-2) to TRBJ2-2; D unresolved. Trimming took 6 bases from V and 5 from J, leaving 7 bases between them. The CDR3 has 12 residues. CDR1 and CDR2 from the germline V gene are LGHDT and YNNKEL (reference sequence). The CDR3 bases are TGTGCCAGCAGGCTAGTTACCGGGGAGCTGTTTTTT. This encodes CASRLVTGELFF.

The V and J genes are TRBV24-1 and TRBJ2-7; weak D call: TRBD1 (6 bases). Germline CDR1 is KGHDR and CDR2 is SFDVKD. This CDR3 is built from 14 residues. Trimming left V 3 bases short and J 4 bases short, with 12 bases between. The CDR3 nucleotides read TGTGCCACCAGTGATACAGGGAGTGAATACGAGCAGTACTTC. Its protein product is CATSDTGSEYEQYF.

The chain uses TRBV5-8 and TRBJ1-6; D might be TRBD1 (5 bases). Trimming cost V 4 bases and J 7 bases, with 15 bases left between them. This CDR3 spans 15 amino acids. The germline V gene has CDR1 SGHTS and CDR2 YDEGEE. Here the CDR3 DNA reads TGTGCCAGCAGCAAGGGACTTTTAGGGAATTCACCCCTCCACTTT. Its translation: CASSKGLLGNSPLHF.

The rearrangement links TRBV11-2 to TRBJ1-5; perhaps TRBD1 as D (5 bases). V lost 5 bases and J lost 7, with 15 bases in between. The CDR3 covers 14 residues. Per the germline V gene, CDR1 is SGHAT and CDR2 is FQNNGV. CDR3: CASSDTGFGQPQHF. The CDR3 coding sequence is TGTGCCAGCAGCGACACAGGTTTTGGGCAGCCCCAGCATTTT.

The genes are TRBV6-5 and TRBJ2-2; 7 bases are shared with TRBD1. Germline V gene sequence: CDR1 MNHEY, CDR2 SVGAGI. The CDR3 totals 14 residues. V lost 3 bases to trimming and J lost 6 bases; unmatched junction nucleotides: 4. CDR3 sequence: CASSYDRAAGELFF. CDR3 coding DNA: TGTGCCAGCAGTTATGACAGGGCCGCCGGGGAGCTGTTTTTT.

CDR3 bases: TGTGCCAGCTCACCACCAGGCGGCCAGCCCCAGCATTTT. Translated, it gives CASSPPGGQPQHF. This rearrangement joins TRBV18 to TRBJ1-5, with D unclear. V lost 0 bases to trimming and J lost 7 bases, with 7 bases between them. This CDR3 has 13 amino acids. In germline, CDR1 is KGHSH, CDR2 LQKENI. The whole variable domain, filled in from reference TRBV18 and TRBJ1-5, reads NAGVMQNPRHLVRRRGQEARLRCSPMKGHSHVYWYRQLPEEGLKFMVYLQKENIIDESGMPKERFSAEFPKEGPSILRIQQVVRGDSAAYFCASSPPGGQPQHFGDGTRLSIL.

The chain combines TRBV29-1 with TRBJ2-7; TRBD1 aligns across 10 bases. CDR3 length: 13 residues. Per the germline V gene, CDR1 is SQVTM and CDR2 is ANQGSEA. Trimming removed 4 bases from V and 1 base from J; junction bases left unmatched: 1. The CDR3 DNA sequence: TGCAGCGTTGGGGGACAGGGGTCCTACGAGCAGTACTTC. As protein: CSVGGQGSYEQYF.

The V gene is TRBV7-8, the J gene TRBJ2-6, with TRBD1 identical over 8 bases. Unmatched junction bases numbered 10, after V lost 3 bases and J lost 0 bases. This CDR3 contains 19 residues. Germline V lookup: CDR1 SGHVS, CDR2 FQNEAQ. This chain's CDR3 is CASSLGGTGGVSGANVLTF. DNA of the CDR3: TGTGCCAGCAGCTTGGGCGGGACAGGTGGTGTCTCTGGGGCCAACGTCCTGACTTTC.

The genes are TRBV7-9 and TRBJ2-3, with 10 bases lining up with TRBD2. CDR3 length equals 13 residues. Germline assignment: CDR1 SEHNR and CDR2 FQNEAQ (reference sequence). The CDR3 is CAGGTSGTDTQYF. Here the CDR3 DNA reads TGTGCGGGCGGGACTAGCGGCACAGATACGCAGTATTTT.

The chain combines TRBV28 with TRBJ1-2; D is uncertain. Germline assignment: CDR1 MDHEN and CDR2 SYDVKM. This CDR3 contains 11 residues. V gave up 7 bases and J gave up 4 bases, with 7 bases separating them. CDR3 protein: CASTRGYGYTF. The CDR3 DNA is TGTGCCAGCACCCGGGGCTATGGCTACACCTTC.

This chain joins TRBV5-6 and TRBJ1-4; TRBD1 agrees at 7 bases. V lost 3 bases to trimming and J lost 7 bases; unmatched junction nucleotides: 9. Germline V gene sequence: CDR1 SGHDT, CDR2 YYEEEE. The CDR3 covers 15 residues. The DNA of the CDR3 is TGTGCCAGCAGCTCCCAAGACAGGGTGACTGAAAAACTGTTTTTT. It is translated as CASSSQDRVTEKLFF.